This T cell receptor (beta chain) stems from a study of OX40 agonist ivuxolimab in advanced cancers. Study outcomes and limitations: Partial responders treated at 0.1-3.0 mg/kg exhibited clonal expansion among the lowest measured. Expanded peripheral T-cell antigen specificity went undetermined.

Libraries were prepared by immunoSEQ multiplex PCR; TCRdb keeps only in-frame clonotypes and omits some of them. The sample has about 49,000 clones, 60% to 80% seen once. This clone was seen only a few times. Antigen unknown. The CDR3 is 14 amino acids. The germline V gene has CDR1 MNHEY and CDR2 SVGAGI. V shed 6 bases and J 2 bases; nucleotides not matched to a gene: 5. V gene TRBV6-5 combines with J gene TRBJ2-7; 9 nucleotides align to TRBD2. This TCR derives from an adult with an advanced solid tumor such as melanoma, head and neck, liver or kidney cancer. The material sequenced was CD4+ or CD8+ T cells sorted from blood, taken in a trial of the OX40 agonist ivuxolimab. The CDR3 loop is CASRGLASPYEQYF. For the CDR3, the DNA is TGTGCCAGCAGGGGACTAGCATCACCCTACGAGCAGTACTTC.